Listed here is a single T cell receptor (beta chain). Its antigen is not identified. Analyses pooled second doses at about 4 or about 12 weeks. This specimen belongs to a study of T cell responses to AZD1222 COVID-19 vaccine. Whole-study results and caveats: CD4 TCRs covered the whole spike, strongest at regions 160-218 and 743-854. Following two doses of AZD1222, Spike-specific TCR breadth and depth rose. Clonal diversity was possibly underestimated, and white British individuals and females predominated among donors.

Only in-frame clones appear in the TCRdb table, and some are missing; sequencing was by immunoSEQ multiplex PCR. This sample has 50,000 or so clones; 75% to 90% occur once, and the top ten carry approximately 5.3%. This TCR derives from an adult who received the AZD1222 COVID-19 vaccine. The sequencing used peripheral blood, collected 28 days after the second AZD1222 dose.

CDR3 DNA: TGTGCTAGTGGTTTGGCACAGGGAGTAACCGAAAAACTGTTTTTT. This encodes CASGLAQGVTEKLFF. The chain has TRBV12-5 and TRBJ1-4; tentatively, D is TRBD1 (6 bases). Germline V gives CDR1 LGHNT, CDR2 FRNRAP. The CDR3 has 15 amino acids. Deletions cut 1 base from V and 8 bases from J, with 14 bases between.